This T cell receptor beta chain appears in the sequencing data of a study of cytotoxic CD8 clonotypes in ibrutinib-treated CLL. CDR1 is LNHDA, CDR2 SQIVND, per germline (reference sequence). The CDR3 sequence is 13 residues long. V shed 3 bases and J shed 3 bases, with 8 bases lying between them. Using immunoSEQ multiplex PCR, the repertoire was profiled, and TCRdb retains in-frame clones only, with some absent. Altogether around 25,000 clones are present, approximately 70% being singletons, with the ten largest covering 45% to 60%. The input for sequencing was PBMCs, taken at disease progression, from a patient treated with ibrutinib. This chain links TRBV19 with TRBJ1-1; D ambiguous. The clonotype was recovered from a human donor with chronic lymphocytic leukemia. CDR3 nucleotides: TGTGCCAGTAGTATGCAGTTGGACACTGAAGCTTTCTTT. This gives the protein CASSMQLDTEAFF.